A selection of T cell receptor beta chains follows, all from one sample in a study of T cell responses to AZD1222 COVID-19 vaccine. TCRdb keeps only in-frame clones here, not all; method: immunoSEQ multiplex PCR. This sample carries around 84,000 clones, over 75% of them seen once, and the ten largest clones take 31%. The source was peripheral blood, collected on day 0 of AZD1222 vaccination. These receptors came from an adult in good health. CDR3s include the opening cysteine and the closing phenylalanine or tryptophan. A D gene is named only where the DNA matches it firmly. Part of the rows lack a size; the others show once, few, many or a class for expanded clones.

D gene,J gene,V gene,clone size,CDR3 protein,CDR3 DNA
-,TRBJ2-1,TRBV5-1,once,CASSLPTDYNEQFF,TGCGCCAGCAGCTTACCGACAGATTACAATGAGCAGTTCTTC
TRBD2,TRBJ2-1,TRBV5-6,-,CASSFLSSGSNEQFF,TGTGCCAGCAGCTTTTTATCTAGCGGGAGCAATGAGCAGTTCTTC
TRBD1,TRBJ2-6,TRBV28,-,CASSRPGRTGASGANVLTF,TGTGCCAGCAGTCGCCCCGGCCGGACAGGGGCGAGTGGGGCCAACGTCCTGACTTTC
TRBD2,TRBJ2-2,TRBV19,-,CASSLAGGELFF,TGTGCCAGTAGTCTAGCGGGCGGGGAGCTGTTTTTT
TRBD1,TRBJ1-5,TRBV6-4,-,CASRRRQGARGNQPQHF,TGTGCCAGCAGACGAAGACAGGGGGCGCGGGGCAATCAGCCCCAGCATTTT
TRBD1,TRBJ1-4,TRBV6-6,-,CASSLTGGTNEKLFF,TGTGCCAGCAGCCTCACAGGGGGCACTAATGAAAAACTGTTTTTT
-,TRBJ1-5,TRBV6-5,-,CASRGHLNQPQHF,TGTGCCAGCAGGGGACACCTCAATCAGCCCCAGCATTTT
-,TRBJ1-2,TRBV28,-,CASYGTAGFLVSYTF,TGTGCCAGCTACGGGACCGCAGGGTTCTTAGTGAGCTACACCTTC
TRBD2,TRBJ2-2,TRBV10-3,once,CAISDHDTSGGMSGELFF,TGTGCCATCAGTGACCACGATACTAGCGGGGGAATGTCCGGGGAGCTGTTTTTT
TRBD1,TRBJ2-2,TRBV7-6,-,CASSPGQGPPGELFF,TGTGCCAGCAGCCCAGGACAGGGCCCCCCCGGGGAGCTGTTTTTT
-,TRBJ1-1,TRBV4-1,-,CASSQEDTNTEAFF,TGCGCCAGCAGCCAAGAGGACACGAACACTGAAGCTTTCTTT
TRBD2,TRBJ2-2,TRBV28,-,CASSSPTSGRTGELFF,TGTGCCAGCAGTTCCCCGACTAGCGGGAGAACCGGGGAGCTGTTTTTT
-,TRBJ2-3,TRBV19,-,CASRSSSTDTQYF,TGTGCCAGTAGGAGTTCTAGCACAGATACGCAGTATTTT
TRBD2,TRBJ2-3,TRBV3-1/TRBV3-2,-,CASSHPPGLAGVWDTQYF,TGTGCCAGCAGCCACCCTCCGGGACTAGCGGGAGTTTGGGATACGCAGTATTTT
-,TRBJ2-1,TRBV21-1,-,CASSLGQGVYNEQFF,TGTGCCAGCAGCTTGGGACAGGGGGTCTACAATGAGCAGTTCTTC
-,TRBJ1-1,TRBV5-1,-,CASSVDLGDEAFF,TGCGCCAGCAGCGTGGACCTTGGAGATGAAGCTTTCTTT
-,TRBJ1-4,TRBV15,-,CATSREGVTEKLFF,TGTGCCACCAGCAGAGAAGGGGTCACTGAAAAACTGTTTTTT
-,TRBJ2-7,TRBV6-1,-,CASSDWAYEQYF,TGTGCCAGCAGTGATTGGGCCTACGAGCAGTACTTC
TRBD2,TRBJ2-3,TRBV7-2,-,CASSDSGRDVDTQYF,TGTGCCAGCAGCGATAGCGGGAGGGATGTAGATACGCAGTATTTT
-,TRBJ2-6,TRBV14,-,CASSPPGRTTGANVLTF,TGTGCCAGCAGCCCTCCGGGACGTACTACTGGGGCCAACGTCCTGACTTTC
-,TRBJ1-2,TRBV7-2,-,CASSLPGSPAGYTF,TGTGCCAGCAGCTTGCCGGGGAGCCCAGCTGGCTACACCTTC
-,TRBJ1-5,TRBV2,-,CASSEGRTGVSNQPQHF,TGTGCCAGCAGTGAAGGGCGGACGGGGGTTAGCAATCAGCCCCAGCATTTT
-,TRBJ1-4,TRBV7-2,-,CASSLWGVGANEKLFF,TGTGCCAGCAGCTTATGGGGTGTAGGCGCTAATGAAAAACTGTTTTTT
TRBD1,TRBJ1-1,TRBV5-1,-,CASSFNQGARNTEAFF,TGCGCCAGCAGCTTCAATCAGGGGGCAAGGAACACTGAAGCTTTCTTT
-,TRBJ2-5,TRBV27,-,CASSHNEETQYF,TGTGCCAGCAGCCATAATGAAGAGACCCAGTACTTC
-,TRBJ1-1,TRBV6-5,few,CASVSHDGVEAFF,TGTGCCAGCGTCTCCCACGACGGGGTTGAAGCTTTCTTT